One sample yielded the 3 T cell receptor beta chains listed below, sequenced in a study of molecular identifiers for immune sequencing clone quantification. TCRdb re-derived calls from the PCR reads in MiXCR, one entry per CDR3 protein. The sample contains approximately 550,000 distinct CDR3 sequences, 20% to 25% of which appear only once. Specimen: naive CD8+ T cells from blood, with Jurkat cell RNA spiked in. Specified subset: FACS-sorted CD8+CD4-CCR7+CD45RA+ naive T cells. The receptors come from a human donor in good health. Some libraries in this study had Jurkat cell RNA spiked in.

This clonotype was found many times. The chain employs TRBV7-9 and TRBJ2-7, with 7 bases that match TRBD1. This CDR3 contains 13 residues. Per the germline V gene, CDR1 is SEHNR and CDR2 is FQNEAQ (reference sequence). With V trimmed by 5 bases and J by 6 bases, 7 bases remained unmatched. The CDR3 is CASSAPGQIEQYF. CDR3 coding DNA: TGTGCCAGCAGCGCACCGGGACAGATCGAGCAGTACTTC.

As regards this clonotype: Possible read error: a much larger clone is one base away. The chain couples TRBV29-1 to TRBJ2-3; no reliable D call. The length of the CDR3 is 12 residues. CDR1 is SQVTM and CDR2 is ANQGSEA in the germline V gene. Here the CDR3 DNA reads TGCAGCGTTGATAGGTTCACAGATATGCAGTATTTT. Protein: CSVDRFTDMQYF.

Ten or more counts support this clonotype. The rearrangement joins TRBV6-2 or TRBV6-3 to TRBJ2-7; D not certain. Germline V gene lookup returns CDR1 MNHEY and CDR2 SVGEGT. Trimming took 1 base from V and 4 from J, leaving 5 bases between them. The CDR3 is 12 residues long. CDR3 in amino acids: CASSYLEYEQYF. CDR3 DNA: TGTGCCAGCAGTTACTTGGAGTACGAGCAGTACTTC.